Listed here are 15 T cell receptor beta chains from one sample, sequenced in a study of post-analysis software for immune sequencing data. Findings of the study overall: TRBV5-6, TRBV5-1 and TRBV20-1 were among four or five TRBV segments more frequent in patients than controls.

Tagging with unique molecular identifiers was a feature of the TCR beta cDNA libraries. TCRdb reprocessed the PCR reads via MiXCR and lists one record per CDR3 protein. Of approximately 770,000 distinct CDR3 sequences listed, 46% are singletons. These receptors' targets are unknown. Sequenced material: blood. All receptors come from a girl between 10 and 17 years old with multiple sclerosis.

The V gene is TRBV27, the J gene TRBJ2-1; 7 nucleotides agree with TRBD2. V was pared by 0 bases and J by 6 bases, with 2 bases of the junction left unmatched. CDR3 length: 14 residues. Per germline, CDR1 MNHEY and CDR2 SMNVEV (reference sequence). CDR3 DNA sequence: TGTGCCAGCAGTTTATCGGGACTACTCAATGAGCAGTTCTTC. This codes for CASSLSGLLNEQFF.

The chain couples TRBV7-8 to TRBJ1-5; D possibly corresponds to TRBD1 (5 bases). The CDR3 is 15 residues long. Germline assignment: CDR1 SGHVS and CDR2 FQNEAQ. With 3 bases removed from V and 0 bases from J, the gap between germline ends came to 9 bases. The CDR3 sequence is CASSFHRISNQPQHF. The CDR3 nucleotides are TGTGCCAGCAGCTTCCACAGGATTAGCAATCAGCCCCAGCATTTT.

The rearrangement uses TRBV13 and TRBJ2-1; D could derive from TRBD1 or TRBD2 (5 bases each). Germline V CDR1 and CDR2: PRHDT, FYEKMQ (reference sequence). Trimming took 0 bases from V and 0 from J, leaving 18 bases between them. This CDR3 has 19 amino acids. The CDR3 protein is CASSLGGRMGDPSYNEQFF. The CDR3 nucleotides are TGTGCCAGCAGCTTAGGTGGTCGCATGGGGGATCCCTCCTACAATGAGCAGTTCTTC.

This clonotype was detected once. The CDR3 DNA is TGTGCCTGGAGTCTAACAGGACTAACAGATACGCAGTATTTT. It is translated as CAWSLTGLTDTQYF. V is TRBV30 and J is TRBJ2-3; tentative D call: TRBD2 (6 bases). Between the trimmed V and J ends, which lost 2 bases and 3 bases, there was a span of 12 bases. The CDR3 runs 14 residues. Germline CDR1 reads GTSNPN; CDR2 reads SVGIG (reference sequence).

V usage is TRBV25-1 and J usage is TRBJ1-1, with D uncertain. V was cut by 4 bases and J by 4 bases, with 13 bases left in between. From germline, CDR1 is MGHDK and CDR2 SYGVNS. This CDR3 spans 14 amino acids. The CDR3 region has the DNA TGTGCCAGCAGTGCCGGCGGCGTTAGCACTGAAGCTTTCTTT. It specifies CASSAGGVSTEAFF.

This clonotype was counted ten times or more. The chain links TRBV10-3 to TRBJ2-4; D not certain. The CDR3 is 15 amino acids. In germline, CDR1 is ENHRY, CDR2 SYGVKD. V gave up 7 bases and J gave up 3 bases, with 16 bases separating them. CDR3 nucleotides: TGTGCCATCAAGACGCGCAGTCTCGTCAAAAACATTCAGTACTTC. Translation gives CAIKTRSLVKNIQYF.

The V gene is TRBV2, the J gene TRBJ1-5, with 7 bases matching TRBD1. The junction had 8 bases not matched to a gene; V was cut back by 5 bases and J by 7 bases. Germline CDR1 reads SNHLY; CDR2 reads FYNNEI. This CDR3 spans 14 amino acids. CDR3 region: CASSPLTGRQPQHF. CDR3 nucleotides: TGTGCCAGCAGTCCTTTGACAGGGCGACAGCCCCAGCATTTT.

The chain's CDR3 is CASSLVLAGASNIQYF. CDR3 sequence (DNA): TGTGCCAGCAGCTTAGTCCTAGCGGGAGCCTCAAACATTCAGTACTTC. The genes are TRBV7-2 and TRBJ2-4; 10 bases line up with TRBD2. Germline CDR1 reads SGHTA; CDR2 reads FQGNSA. This CDR3 contains 16 residues. Trimming removed 1 base from V and 6 bases from J; junction bases left unmatched: 6.

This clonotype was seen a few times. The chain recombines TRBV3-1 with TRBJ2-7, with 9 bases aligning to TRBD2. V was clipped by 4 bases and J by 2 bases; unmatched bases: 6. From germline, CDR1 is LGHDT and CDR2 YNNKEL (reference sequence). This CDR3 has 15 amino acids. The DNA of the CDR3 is TGTGCCAGCAGCCCCCGACTAGCGGCAACCTACGAGCAGTACTTC. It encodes CASSPRLAATYEQYF.

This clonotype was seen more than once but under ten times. The CDR3 loop reads CASSMGQGNWADTQYF. CDR3 DNA: TGTGCCAGCAGCATGGGACAGGGGAATTGGGCAGATACGCAGTATTTT. J is TRBJ2-3 and V is TRBV21-1; the table's TRBD1 call for D was not verified on the DNA. TRBV21-1 is noted as a pseudogene. This CDR3 has 16 residues.

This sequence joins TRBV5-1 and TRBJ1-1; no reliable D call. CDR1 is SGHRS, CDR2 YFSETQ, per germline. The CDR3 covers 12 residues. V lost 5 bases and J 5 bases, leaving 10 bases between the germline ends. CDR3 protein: CASSVGRTEAFF. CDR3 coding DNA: TGCGCCAGCAGTGTCGGACGGACTGAAGCTTTCTTT. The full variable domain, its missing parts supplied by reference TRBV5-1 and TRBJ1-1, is KAGVTQTPRYLIKTRGQQVTLSCSPISGHRSVSWYQQTPGQGLQFLFEYFSETQRNKGNFPGRFSGRQFSNSRSEMNVSTLELGDSALYLCASSVGRTEAFFGQGTRLTVV.

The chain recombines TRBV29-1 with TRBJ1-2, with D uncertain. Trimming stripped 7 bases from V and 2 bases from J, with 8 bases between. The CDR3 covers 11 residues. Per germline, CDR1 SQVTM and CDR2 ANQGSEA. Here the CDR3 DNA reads TGCAGCGCTCTCATCAACTATGGCTACACCTTC. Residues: CSALINYGYTF.

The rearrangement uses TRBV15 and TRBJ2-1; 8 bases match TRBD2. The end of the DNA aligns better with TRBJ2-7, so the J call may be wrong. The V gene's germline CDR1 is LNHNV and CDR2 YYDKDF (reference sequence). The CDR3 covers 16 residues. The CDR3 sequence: CATSRDRPGGPHEQYF. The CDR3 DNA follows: TGTGCCACCAGCAGAGATCGGCCGGGAGGGCCGCATGAGCAGTACTTC.

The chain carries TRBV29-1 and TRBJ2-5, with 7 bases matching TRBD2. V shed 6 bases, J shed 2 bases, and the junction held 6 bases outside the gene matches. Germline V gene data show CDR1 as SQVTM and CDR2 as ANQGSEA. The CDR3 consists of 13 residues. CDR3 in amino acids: CSVETSWQETQYF. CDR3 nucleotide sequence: TGCAGCGTAGAGACTAGCTGGCAAGAGACCCAGTACTTC.

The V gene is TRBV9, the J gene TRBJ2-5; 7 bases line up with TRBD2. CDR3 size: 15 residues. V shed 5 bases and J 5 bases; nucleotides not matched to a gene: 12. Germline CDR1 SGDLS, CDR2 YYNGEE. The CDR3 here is CASSEAGTTRETQYF. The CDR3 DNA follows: TGTGCCAGCAGTGAAGCCGGGACTACGAGGGAGACCCAGTACTTC.